The next 10 T cell receptor beta chains were all read from a single sample in a study of T cell responses to AZD1222 COVID-19 vaccine. Method: immunoSEQ multiplex PCR; TCRdb's copy keeps in-frame clones and lacks some. Counted here are about 120,000 clones, roughly nine tenths occurring once; the ten biggest clones make up around 3%. The sample consisted of peripheral blood, taken on day 0 of AZD1222 vaccination. The origin of the receptors is an adult in good health.

This clone appeared a single time. The V call is TRBV19, the J call TRBJ1-5, with 10 bases lining up with TRBD1. The CDR3 is made up of 19 amino acids. With 3 bases clipped from V and 2 bases from J, the junction kept 13 bases outside the gene matches. From germline, CDR1 is LNHDA and CDR2 SQIVND (reference sequence). In DNA form, the CDR3 reads TGTGCCAGTAGTATGGGGGGGGACAGGGGTTTTTTGGGCAATCAGCCCCAGCATTTT. It codes for CASSMGGDRGFLGNQPQHF. The full variable domain, with the rest looked up from reference TRBV19 and TRBJ1-5, is DGGITQSPKYLFRKEGQNVTLSCEQNLNHDAMYWYRQDPGQGLRLIYYSQIVNDFQKGDIAEGYSVSREKKESFPLTVTSAQKNPTAFYLCASSMGGDRGFLGNQPQHFGDGTRLSIL.

This clone was recorded only once. CDR3 sequence: CASSPTSGNYNEQFF. CDR3 sequence (DNA): TGTGCCAGCTCACCAACTAGCGGTAATTACAATGAGCAGTTCTTC. The V and J genes are TRBV18 and TRBJ2-1; 8 positions agree with TRBD2. Trimming removed 2 bases from V and 4 bases from J; junction bases left unmatched: 4. Germline V gene data show CDR1 as KGHSH and CDR2 as LQKENI. This CDR3 region has 15 residues.

The V call is TRBV9, the J call TRBJ1-4; D is possibly TRBD1 (6 bases). Trimming removed 0 bases from V and 5 bases from J, with 11 bases in between. CDR3 length: 15 amino acids. CDR1 and CDR2 (germline): SGDLS, YYNGEE. The CDR3 nucleotides read TGTGCCAGCAGCGTAGCGGGGGCCAGAAATGAAAAACTGTTTTTT. It yields the protein CASSVAGARNEKLFF.

This clone was picked up a small number of times. V is TRBV27 and J is TRBJ1-1; D might be TRBD1 (5 bases). V lost 3 bases and J lost 0, with 8 bases in between. The CDR3 has 14 residues. The germline V gene encodes CDR1 MNHEY and CDR2 SMNVEV (reference sequence). CDR3 nucleotide sequence: TGTGCCAGCAGTTTGGGCAGGGTGAACACTGAAGCTTTCTTT. Translation: CASSLGRVNTEAFF.

In its sample, this clone was seen a few times. V and J are TRBV15 and TRBJ2-3, with 12 positions matching TRBD1. This CDR3 is built from 17 residues. The V gene's germline CDR1 is LNHNV and CDR2 YYDKDF (reference sequence). V gave up 5 bases and J gave up 2 bases; unmatched junction bases: 8. The CDR3 loop is CATSPLWDRGLTDTQYF. In nucleotides, the CDR3 is TGTGCCACCAGCCCATTATGGGACAGGGGGCTCACAGATACGCAGTATTTT.

The V and J genes are TRBV10-3 and TRBJ2-7, with D perhaps TRBD1 (6 bases). This CDR3 has 13 amino acids. Trimming took off 10 bases at V and 5 bases at J, with 18 bases between the two ends. Germline V gene data show CDR1 as ENHRY and CDR2 as SYGVKD. CDR3 amino acids: CATLRDNYNEQYF. CDR3 in DNA: TGTGCCACCCTAAGGGACAACTATAACGAGCAGTACTTC.

This clone came up once. The rearrangement links TRBV4-3 to TRBJ1-4; 8 bases are shared with TRBD1. J lost 6 bases, V lost 2 bases, and 2 bases had no gene match. The CDR3 consists of 14 residues. Per the germline V gene, CDR1 is LGHNA and CDR2 is YSLEER. The CDR3 protein is CASSQPGQDEKLFF. In DNA form, the CDR3 reads TGCGCCAGCAGCCAACCGGGACAGGATGAAAAACTGTTTTTT.

V gene TRBV4-3 combines with J gene TRBJ2-7; tentatively, D is TRBD1 (5 bases). The CDR3 contains 16 residues. The germline V gene encodes CDR1 LGHNA and CDR2 YSLEER. The germline V and J ends were trimmed by 0 bases and 0 bases, with 12 bases remaining between them. The CDR3 sequence: CASSQDWGVSSYEQYF. Here the CDR3 DNA reads TGCGCCAGCAGCCAAGATTGGGGCGTGAGCTCCTACGAGCAGTACTTC.

Only one count was recorded for this clone. J is TRBJ2-1 and V is TRBV5-1; no reliable D call. Trimming left V 0 bases short and J 2 bases short, with 9 bases between. Germline CDR1 SGHRS, CDR2 YFSETQ. CDR3 length: 15 residues. The CDR3 coding sequence is TGCGCCAGCAGCTTGGAACTGGCTCCCTACAATGAGCAGTTCTTC. Amino acid sequence: CASSLELAPYNEQFF.

The chain combines TRBV6-2 or TRBV6-3 with TRBJ2-5; no firm D call. The CDR3 consists of 13 residues. Germline V gives CDR1 MNHEY, CDR2 SVGEGT. Trimming pared 2 bases from V and 9 bases from J, leaving 13 bases between. The CDR3: CASSYNWETAQYF. CDR3 nucleotides: TGTGCCAGCAGTTACAACTGGGAAACGGCCCAGTACTTC.